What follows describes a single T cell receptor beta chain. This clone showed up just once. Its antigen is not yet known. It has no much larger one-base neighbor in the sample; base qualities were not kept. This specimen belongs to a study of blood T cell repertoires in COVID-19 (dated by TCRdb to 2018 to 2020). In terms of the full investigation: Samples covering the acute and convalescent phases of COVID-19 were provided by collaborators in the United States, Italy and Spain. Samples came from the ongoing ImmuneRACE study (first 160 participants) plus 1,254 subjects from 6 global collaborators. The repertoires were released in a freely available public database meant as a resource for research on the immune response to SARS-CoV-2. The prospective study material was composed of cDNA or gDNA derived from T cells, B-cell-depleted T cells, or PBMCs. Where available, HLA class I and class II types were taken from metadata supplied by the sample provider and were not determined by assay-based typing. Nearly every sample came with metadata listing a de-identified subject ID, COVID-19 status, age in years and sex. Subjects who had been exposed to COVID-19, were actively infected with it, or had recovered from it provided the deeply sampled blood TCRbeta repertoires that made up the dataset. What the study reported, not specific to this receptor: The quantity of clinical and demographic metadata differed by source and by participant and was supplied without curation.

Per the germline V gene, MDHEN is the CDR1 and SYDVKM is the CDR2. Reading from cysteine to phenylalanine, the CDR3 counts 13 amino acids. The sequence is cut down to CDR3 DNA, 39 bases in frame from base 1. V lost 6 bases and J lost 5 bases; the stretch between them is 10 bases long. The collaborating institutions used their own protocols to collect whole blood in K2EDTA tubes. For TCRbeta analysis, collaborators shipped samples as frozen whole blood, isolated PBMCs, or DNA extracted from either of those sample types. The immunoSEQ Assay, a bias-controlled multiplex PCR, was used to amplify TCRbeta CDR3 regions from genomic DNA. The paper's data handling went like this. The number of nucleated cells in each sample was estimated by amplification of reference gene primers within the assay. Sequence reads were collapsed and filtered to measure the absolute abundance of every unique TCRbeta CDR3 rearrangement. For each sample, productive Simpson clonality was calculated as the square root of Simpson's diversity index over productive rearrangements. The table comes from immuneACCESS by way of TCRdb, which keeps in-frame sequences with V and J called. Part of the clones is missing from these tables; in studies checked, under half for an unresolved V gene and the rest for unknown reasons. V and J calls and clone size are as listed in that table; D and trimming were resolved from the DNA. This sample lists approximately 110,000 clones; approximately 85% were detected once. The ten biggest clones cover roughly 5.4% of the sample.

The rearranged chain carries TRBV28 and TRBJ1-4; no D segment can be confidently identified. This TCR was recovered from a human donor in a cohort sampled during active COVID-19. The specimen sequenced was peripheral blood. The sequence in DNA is TGTGCCAGCAGAGCCGGGTGGAATGAAAAACTGTTTTTT. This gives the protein CASRAGWNEKLFF.